This is a list of T cell receptor beta chains from one sample in a study of post-analysis software for immune sequencing data. TCRdb re-derived calls from the PCR reads in MiXCR, one entry per CDR3 protein. The table shows 800,000 to 950,000 distinct CDR3 sequences, with about 50% occurring only once. Sequencing used blood. The receptors derive from a girl under 18 with multiple sclerosis. Each CDR3 is given with its conserved first and last residue. D genes are given only for firm matches. The size field is filled for only some rows; it gives once, few, many or a size class.

J | size | D | V | DNA | CDR3
TRBJ2-1 | . | TRBD2 | TRBV6-1 | TGTGCCAGCAGTGAAGTCGTATTAGCGGGGGGCGGGATTTACAATGAGCAGTTCTTC | CASSEVVLAGGGIYNEQFF
TRBJ2-7 | . | . | TRBV7-3 | TGTGCCAGCAGCTCCCAAAGACAGGCCCACGAGCAGTACTTC | CASSSQRQAHEQYF
TRBJ2-1 | . | TRBD1 | TRBV14 | TGTGCCAGCAGCCCACCGGGACAGGGCCCCAACGAGCAGTTCTTC | CASSPPGQGPNEQFF
TRBJ2-5 | once | . | TRBV5-5 | TGTGCCAGCAGCTTGGAGGACGAGATGGCCCAGTACTTC | CASSLEDEMAQYF
TRBJ2-7 | . | . | TRBV7-9 | TGTGCCAGCAGCCCAGCCCCGACTGGATACGAGCAGTACTTC | CASSPAPTGYEQYF
TRBJ2-1 | few | TRBD2 | TRBV2 | TGTGCCAGCAGTGAATCTGGGACTAGGAATGAGCAGTTCTTC | CASSESGTRNEQFF
TRBJ2-1 | . | TRBD2 | TRBV12-5 | TGTGCTAGTGGTCCCAAGGCTAGCGGGGGCTACAATGAGCAGTTCTTC | CASGPKASGGYNEQFF
TRBJ1-6 | . | . | TRBV20-1 | TGCAGTGCTTCTACTCCGGGGACCCTGGGTTCACCCCTCCACTTT | CSASTPGTLGSPLHF
TRBJ2-7 | once | . | TRBV7-3 | TGTGCCAGCAGCTTAGGTTTGGGGTTCGAGCAGTACTTC | CASSLGLGFEQYF
TRBJ2-5 | . | TRBD2 | TRBV5-1 | TGCGCCAGCAGCTTGGGACTAGCGGTAACGCAAGAGACCCAGTACTTC | CASSLGLAVTQETQYF
TRBJ1-5 | . | TRBD1 | TRBV4-2 | TGTGCCAGCAGCCAGGGACAGACGAGCAATCAGCCCCAGCATTTT | CASSQGQTSNQPQHF
TRBJ1-2 | once | TRBD1 | TRBV5-1 | TGCGCCAGCAGCCTTGGGACAGGGGAGGCGGCCTATGGCTACACCTTC | CASSLGTGEAAYGYTF
TRBJ2-5 | . | TRBD2 | TRBV7-2 | TGTGCCAGCAGTACAGGGACTAGCTTTGAGACCCAGTACTTC | CASSTGTSFETQYF
TRBJ2-7 | few | TRBD2 | TRBV2 | TGTGCCGGCAGTGAAGGGACTAGCGGTTCCTACGAGCAGTACTTC | CAGSEGTSGSYEQYF
TRBJ2-7 | . | . | TRBV4-1 | TGCGCCAGCAGTCCAAGAACTACTAGAAGATACGAGCAGTACTTC | CASSPRTTRRYEQYF
TRBJ2-3 | few | TRBD2 | TRBV20-1 | TGCAGCGCTACGAAACTTCTAGCGGGTAGATCAGGCACAGATACGCAGTATTTT | CSATKLLAGRSGTDTQYF
TRBJ1-2 | . | . | TRBV12-5 | TGTGCTAGTGGTTTGGTACCACAGGGTTTCGGCTATGGCTACACCTTC | CASGLVPQGFGYGYTF
TRBJ2-2 | . | . | TRBV29-1 | TGCAGCGTTATAGGGGAGGACACCGGGGAGCTGTTTTTT | CSVIGEDTGELFF
TRBJ2-7 | . | . | TRBV12-3/TRBV12-4 | TGTGCCAGCAGTTTAAGTATCGGGCAGAGATACGAGCAGTACTTC | CASSLSIGQRYEQYF
TRBJ2-7 | few | . | TRBV5-1 | TGCGCCAGCAGAAACACAGGCTACTCCTACGAGCAGTACTTC | CASRNTGYSYEQYF
TRBJ2-1 | once | TRBD2 | TRBV4-1 | TGCGCCAGCAGCCAAGCCTTGGAGCGGGAGGGCGACAATGAGCAGTTCTTC | CASSQALEREGDNEQFF
TRBJ2-3 | . | TRBD2 | TRBV20-1 | TGCAGTGCTAGTAGCGGGGGGGCGGGAGAGGATACGCAGTATTTT | CSASSGGAGEDTQYF
TRBJ2-1 | few | TRBD2 | TRBV5-6 | TGTGCCAGCAGCCGTCGGACTAGCGGGGGACTTACCAATGAGCAGTTCTTC | CASSRRTSGGLTNEQFF
TRBJ2-7 | . | . | TRBV29-1 | TGCAGCGCTGAAGGGGACGGACCCTACGAGCAGTACTTC | CSAEGDGPYEQYF
TRBJ2-3 | . | TRBD1 | TRBV5-1 | TGCGCCAGCAGCGACGACAGGGGCACAGATACGCAGTATTTT | CASSDDRGTDTQYF
TRBJ1-4 | . | TRBD1 | TRBV12-3/TRBV12-4 | TGTGCCAGCAGAGAGACAGGGACTAATGAAAAACTGTTTTTT | CASRETGTNEKLFF
TRBJ1-2 | few | . | TRBV10-3 | TGTGCCATCAGTGAGTCGAAGAGTAATATCAACTATGGCTACACCTTC | CAISESKSNINYGYTF
TRBJ2-3 | . | TRBD2 | TRBV24-1 | TGTGCCACCAGTGACGGTGGACTAGCGGGGGGGAAGGGGACGCAGTATTTT | CATSDGGLAGGKGTQYF
TRBJ2-1 | . | TRBD1 | TRBV5-1 | TGCGCCAGCAGCTCCTGGACAGGGAACAATGAGCAGTTCTTC | CASSSWTGNNEQFF
TRBJ2-1 | . | . | TRBV3-1 | TGTGCCAGCAGCCAGAGGGGAAGGGAAGGTGAGCAGTTCTTC | CASSQRGREGEQFF
TRBJ2-3 | few | TRBD1 | TRBV20-1 | TGCAGTGCTAGGACAGGGGCGGTGGATACGCAGTATTTT | CSARTGAVDTQYF
TRBJ2-2 | . | TRBD2 | TRBV7-3 | TGTGCCAGCAGCCCCGCCAGACTAGCGGGACGGAGCACCGGGGAGCTGTTTTTT | CASSPARLAGRSTGELFF
TRBJ2-1 | many | TRBD2 | TRBV10-3 | TGTGCCATCAGTGAGCCGGGACTAGCGGGAGGGAGGGCGTTCTTC | CAISEPGLAGGRAFF
TRBJ2-1 | . | TRBD2 | TRBV5-1 | TGCGCCAGCAGCTTCTCTCTAGCGGCCGGCAATGAGCAGTTCTTC | CASSFSLAAGNEQFF
TRBJ2-4 | . | TRBD1 | TRBV12-3/TRBV12-4 | TGTGCCAGCAGTCCGAGGGACAGTCTCCTGCGGAACATTCAGTACTTC | CASSPRDSLLRNIQYF
TRBJ1-1 | . | TRBD1 | TRBV6-5 | TGTGCCAGCAGTTACTCGACAGGGGAGGCTTTCTTT | CASSYSTGEAFF
TRBJ2-7 | . | TRBD1 | TRBV20-1 | TGCAGTGCTAGGGAACAGGGGAGAAGCTACGAGCAGTACTTC | CSAREQGRSYEQYF
TRBJ2-1 | few | . | TRBV24-1 | TGTGCCACCAGTGAAAACAGGGCGAATGAGCAGTTCTTC | CATSENRANEQFF
TRBJ2-3 | . | TRBD1 | TRBV12-3/TRBV12-4 | TGTGCCAGCAGGAGACAGGGGAGCCGCACAGATACGCAGTATTTT | CASRRQGSRTDTQYF
TRBJ2-1 | few | . | TRBV20-1 | TGCAGTGCTAGAACAGGCCTCTCCTACAATGAGCAGTTCTTC | CSARTGLSYNEQFF
TRBJ2-5 | few | . | TRBV29-1 | TGCAGCGTTGAAGACAGGGGAGAGACCCAGTACTTC | CSVEDRGETQYF
TRBJ1-2 | . | . | TRBV5-1 | TGCGCCAGCACTGAGCCAGGGGACGCGAGTAGCTATGGCTACACCTTC | CASTEPGDASSYGYTF
TRBJ2-1 | . | TRBD2 | TRBV7-9 | TGTGCCAGCAGCACTAGCCGGGACTATAAGCAGTTCTTC | CASSTSRDYKQFF
TRBJ2-1 | . | . | TRBV14 | TGTGCCAGCAGCCGGAAGGCAGGGTCCTACAATGAGCAGTTCTTC | CASSRKAGSYNEQFF
TRBJ2-1 | few | . | TRBV7-6 | TGTGCCAGCAGCCCGTTCAGTGACCCCTACAATGAGCAGTTCTTC | CASSPFSDPYNEQFF
TRBJ2-7 | . | TRBD1 | TRBV20-1 | TGCAGTGCCGGACAGGGCGGCCCCTACGAGCAGTACTTC | CSAGQGGPYEQYF
TRBJ1-5 | . | . | TRBV19 | TGTGCCAGTAGTACCTACGACCGTAAGCCCCAGCATTTT | CASSTYDRKPQHF
TRBJ2-5 | few | TRBD1 | TRBV20-1 | TGCAGTGCTAGAGATTCCGAGGGACAGGGCCAAGAGACCCAGTACTTC | CSARDSEGQGQETQYF
TRBJ2-1 | few | TRBD2 | TRBV29-1 | TGCAGCGTTGAAAGTTTGCTTCGGACTAGCCCCAATGAGCAGTTCTTC | CSVESLLRTSPNEQFF
TRBJ2-5 | . | . | TRBV7-3 | TGTGCCAGCAGCTGGGGACCAGCCCAAGAGACCCAGTACTTC | CASSWGPAQETQYF
TRBJ2-7 | . | TRBD1 | TRBV7-2 | TGTGCCAGCAGCGTCTCCGGGACAGAAGCTTACGAGCAGTACTTC | CASSVSGTEAYEQYF
TRBJ2-7 | few | TRBD2 | TRBV9 | TGTGCCAGCAGTACGGGACTAGCGGGTTCCTACGAGCAGTACTTC | CASSTGLAGSYEQYF
TRBJ2-7 | few | TRBD2 | TRBV11-2 | TGTGCCAGCAGCTTACTAGGACTAGCGGCGAGGGAGCAGTACTTC | CASSLLGLAAREQYF
TRBJ2-7 | once | TRBD1 | TRBV5-5 | TGTGCCAGCAGTTTGGCAGTAGGGACAGGGGCCTACGAGCAGTACTTC | CASSLAVGTGAYEQYF
TRBJ2-4 | . | . | TRBV7-9 | TGTGCCAGCAGCTTAGCATTGGGCATTCAGTACTTC | CASSLALGIQYF
TRBJ2-7 | . | . | TRBV12-3/TRBV12-4 | TGTGCCAGCAGTTTAGGATCAGGGATGGGTGAGCAGTACTTC | CASSLGSGMGEQYF